This T cell receptor beta chain was captured by sequencing in a study of cytomegalovirus exposure and HLA in healthy donors. Study-level findings and limits: Reported findings show TCR beta sequences accurately forecast HLA-A and HLA-B alleles in most subjects. In an earlier analysis, in approximately 630 donors, most V segments appeared productive either ~87% or ~30% of the time. The study carried out a later analysis of TCR beta sequences. It associated around 17,000 of them with specific HLA alleles at a false discovery rate of 0.05. A later analysis showed TCR association rates differing by HLA locus, peaking at DRB1 and lowest at HLA-C.

V was clipped by 4 bases and J by 6 bases, with 7 bases between them. From germline, CDR1 is DFQATT and CDR2 SNEGSKA (reference sequence). The CDR3 extends over 11 amino acids. The study ran its PCR with 60 Vbeta and 13 Jbeta primers. Generated by immunoSEQ multiplex PCR, the TCRdb table keeps only in-frame clones and is missing some. Of about 160,000 clones listed, roughly 85% are singletons. Notes on this clone: Its specificity is unknown.

V usage is TRBV20-1 and J usage is TRBJ2-1; no firm D call. This TCR came from a boy younger than 10 in good health and CMV-seronegative. Sequences were obtained from PBMCs. The CDR3 protein is CSAMHGNEQFF. The CDR3 nucleotides are TGCAGTGCTATGCACGGCAATGAGCAGTTCTTC.